This T cell receptor (beta chain) was obtained from a study of blood T cell repertoires in COVID-19 (dated by TCRdb to between 2020 and 2021). Regarding the research as a whole: Collaborator samples came from the United States, Italy and Spain and covered acute and convalescent phases of COVID-19. The prospective study material was composed of cDNA or gDNA derived from T cells, B-cell-depleted T cells, or PBMCs. The dataset comprised deeply sampled blood TCRbeta repertoires from subjects exposed to, actively infected with, or recovered from COVID-19. The repertoires were made available in a free public database intended to serve as a resource for research on the immune response to SARS-CoV-2. Samples came from the ongoing ImmuneRACE study (first 160 participants) plus 1,254 subjects from 6 global collaborators. A de-identified subject ID, COVID-19 status, age in years and sex were almost always included in the sample metadata. Where available, HLA class I and class II types were taken from metadata supplied by the sample provider and were not determined by assay-based typing. Beyond this particular receptor, the publication reports: The quantity of clinical and demographic metadata differed by source and by participant and was supplied without curation.

TCRbeta CDR3 regions were amplified from genomic DNA by means of the immunoSEQ Assay, a bias-controlled multiplex PCR. Processing in the source paper ran as follows. Nucleated cell counts per sample were estimated from amplification of reference gene primers within the assay. To quantify the absolute abundance of each unique TCRbeta CDR3 rearrangement, sequence reads were collapsed and filtered. For each sample, productive Simpson clonality was calculated by taking the square root of Simpson's diversity index across productive rearrangements. TCRdb took this table from immuneACCESS and kept in-frame rearrangements with V and J called. Such tables lack part of the clones; where checked against another copy, unresolved V genes explain under half of the gap, and the rest is unexplained. D and trimming were read from the DNA, whereas the V and J calls and clone size are those reported in that table. The sample data list about 200,000 clones, and around 90% of these were observed just once. The ten largest account for about 0.59% of the sample.

Its CDR3 holds 19 amino acids, cysteine through phenylalanine. This entry keeps only the CDR3 DNA: 57 bases, framed from base 1. Reading the germline V gene gives CDR1 KGHDR and CDR2 SFDVKD. The trim is 5 bases for V and 0 bases for J, with a gap of 21 bases between the germline ends. The collaborating institutions used their own protocols to collect whole blood in K2EDTA tubes. For TCRbeta analysis, collaborator samples were shipped as frozen whole blood, as isolated PBMCs, or as DNA extracted from either sample type. On this clone itself: Its cognate antigen has yet to be identified. Per-base qualities were not stored, and no clone one base away is much larger.

This clonotype was obtained from a man over 45 with acute or convalescent COVID-19. The sequenced sample was peripheral blood. Recombination connected TRBV24-1 to TRBJ1-4, with the D gene not clear enough to name. The CDR3 protein sequence reads: CATSVSPERRLATNEKLFF. The nucleotide sequence is TGTGCCACCAGTGTATCCCCCGAGAGAAGACTTGCAACTAATGAAAAACTGTTTTTT.